What follows are 21 T cell receptor beta chains derived from one specimen sequenced in a study of blood T cell repertoires in COVID-19. Sequencing was performed with immunoSEQ multiplex PCR; in TCRdb, only in-frame clones are kept and a portion is missing. Of about 240,000 clones in the sample, more than 70% were seen once. Material for sequencing was peripheral blood. The origin of the receptors is a woman between 35 and 50 years old who had recovered from COVID-19.

The genes are TRBV30 and TRBJ2-3; 8 bases align to TRBD1. This CDR3 is 13 amino acids long. The germline V gene encodes CDR1 GTSNPN and CDR2 SVGIG (reference sequence). V lost 5 bases, J lost 3 bases, and 4 bases stayed unmatched. The CDR3 region has the DNA TGTGCCTGGGCGGGGACAGGTACAGATACGCAGTATTTT. Translated, it gives CAWAGTGTDTQYF.

The chain couples TRBV3-1 (or the pseudogene TRBV3-2) to TRBJ2-7; TRBD1 agrees at 8 bases. The V segment lost 4 bases and the J segment 1 base; nucleotides outside the gene matches: 3. Germline CDR1 is LGHDT and CDR2 is YNNKEL (reference sequence). The CDR3 length is 14 residues. The CDR3 DNA is TGTGCCAGCAGCCTCCGGGACAGGTCCTACGAGCAGTACTTC. It is translated as CASSLRDRSYEQYF.

The chain employs TRBV6-5 and TRBJ1-2; the D gene is possibly TRBD1 (5 bases). There are 14 residues in the CDR3. Trimming cost V 5 bases and J 4 bases, with 14 bases left between them. The germline V gene encodes CDR1 MNHEY and CDR2 SVGAGI. The CDR3 spells CASSKQATGYGYTF. In nucleotides, the CDR3 is TGTGCCAGCAGTAAACAGGCAACCGGCTATGGCTACACCTTC.

The chain links TRBV30 to TRBJ2-1; 10 bases map to TRBD2. This CDR3 is 16 amino acids long. V trimming: 0 bases; J trimming: 9 bases; junction bases outside the gene matches: 11. CDR1 is GTSNPN and CDR2 is SVGIG in the germline V gene (reference sequence). CDR3 DNA: TGTGCCTGGAGTGTAACCCCGGCTAGCGGGAGTTTTGAGCAGTTCTTC. Translated, it gives CAWSVTPASGSFEQFF.

The V gene is TRBV5-8, the J gene TRBJ1-1, with D hard to call. Germline-derived CDR1 and CDR2 are SGHTS and YDEGEE. The CDR3 runs 14 residues. Trimming took 4 bases from V and 2 from J, leaving 12 bases between them. Here the CDR3 DNA reads TGTGCCAGCAGCCGGGTAGGCCTAAACACTGAAGCTTTCTTT. This sequence encodes CASSRVGLNTEAFF.

The chain carries TRBV7-2 and TRBJ2-1; weak D call: TRBD1 (5 bases). This CDR3 comprises 13 residues. V was cut by 5 bases and J by 10 bases, with 15 bases left in between. Looked up from germline, CDR1 is SGHTA and CDR2 is FQGNSA. In DNA, the CDR3 is TGTGCCAGCAGCCCCCGACAGACCAAAGAGCAGTTCTTC. It encodes CASSPRQTKEQFF.

J is TRBJ2-5 and V is TRBV7-9, with a tentative D call TRBD2 (6 bases). Trimming took 5 bases from V and 2 from J, leaving 12 bases between them. CDR1 and CDR2 from the germline V gene are SEHNR and FQNEAQ (reference sequence). The CDR3 totals 14 residues. The CDR3 DNA is TGTGCCAGCAGCCCAGGAGGGAGGCAAGAGACCCAGTACTTC. It codes for CASSPGGRQETQYF.

This CDR3 is CASSTGQGASYEQYF. As DNA, the CDR3 is TGTGCCAGCTCAACCGGACAGGGGGCCTCCTACGAGCAGTACTTC. The chain links TRBV18 to TRBJ2-7, with 11 bases identical to TRBD1. This CDR3 region has 15 residues. The V and J ends lost 5 bases and 0 bases, in that order; junction bases with no gene match: 3. Germline V gene data show CDR1 as KGHSH and CDR2 as LQKENI. Using reference TRBV18 and TRBJ2-7 for the parts outside the CDR3, the full variable domain is NAGVMQNPRHLVRRRGQEARLRCSPMKGHSHVYWYRQLPEEGLKFMVYLQKENIIDESGMPKERFSAEFPKEGPSILRIQQVVRGDSAAYFCASSTGQGASYEQYFGPGTRLTVT.

The chain uses TRBV5-1 and TRBJ2-2; TRBD2 matches at 7 bases. The CDR3 loop spans 16 amino acids. V lost 0 bases, J lost 0 bases, and 2 bases stayed unmatched. Germline CDR1 SGHRS, CDR2 YFSETQ. The CDR3 spells CASSLGAGANTGELFF. The CDR3 DNA reads as TGCGCCAGCAGCTTGGGGGCGGGAGCGAACACCGGGGAGCTGTTTTTT.

The chain links TRBV11-2 to TRBJ2-5, with 12 nucleotides matching TRBD2. Germline trimming cut 5 bases from V and 4 bases from J; bases unmatched to any gene: 11. The CDR3 sequence is 17 residues long. The germline V gene encodes CDR1 SGHAT and CDR2 FQNNGV. The CDR3 nucleotides read TGTGCCAGCAGCCAAACTAGCGGGAGGACGGGGGCAGAGACCCAGTACTTC. It specifies CASSQTSGRTGAETQYF.

The chain is built from TRBV3-1 (or the pseudogene TRBV3-2) and TRBJ2-5; D is uncertain. The V and J ends lost 2 bases and 2 bases respectively, with 9 bases between them. Germline V gene sequence: CDR1 LGHDT, CDR2 YNNKEL (reference sequence). The CDR3 loop spans 14 amino acids. In nucleotides, the CDR3 is TGTGCCAGCAGCCAACCCGCGGCACAAGAGACCCAGTACTTC. Protein: CASSQPAAQETQYF.

The rearrangement links TRBV9 to TRBJ1-1; D remains ambiguous. The V end lost 5 bases, the J end lost 0 bases, and 14 bases lay between the germline ends. Germline assignment: CDR1 SGDLS and CDR2 YYNGEE. CDR3 length equals 15 residues. The CDR3 protein is CASRAESAMNTEAFF. As DNA, the CDR3 is TGTGCCAGCAGGGCCGAATCCGCCATGAACACTGAAGCTTTCTTT.

V and J are TRBV11-3 and TRBJ2-3, with 8 bases lining up with TRBD2. CDR1 and CDR2 (germline): SGHNT, YENEEA. This CDR3 comprises 16 residues. V was pared by 5 bases and J by 4 bases, with 11 bases of the junction left unmatched. The CDR3 spells CASSPIAGIGADTQYF. In DNA form, the CDR3 reads TGTGCCAGCAGCCCCATAGCGGGAATCGGCGCAGATACGCAGTATTTT.

The V call is TRBV5-4, the J call TRBJ1-1, with D possibly TRBD1 on 5 matching bases. Germline CDR1 and CDR2: SGHNT and YYREEE (reference sequence). V gave up 4 bases and J gave up 3 bases, with 10 bases separating them. CDR3 length: 13 amino acids. In nucleotides, the CDR3 is TGTGCCAGCAGCCGTCGGGGGGACACTGAAGCTTTCTTT. This encodes CASSRRGDTEAFF.

The gene calls are TRBV9 and TRBJ1-6, with D possibly being TRBD1 (6 bases). The CDR3 totals 15 residues. Germline assignment: CDR1 SGDLS and CDR2 YYNGEE. V was cut by 4 bases and J by 7 bases, with 15 bases left in between. CDR3 sequence reads: CASSPRGPRNSPLHF. As DNA, the CDR3 is TGTGCCAGCAGCCCCAGGGGCCCGCGAAATTCACCCCTCCACTTT.

The rearrangement uses TRBV6-5 and TRBJ1-1, with D unclear. There are 16 residues in the CDR3. The V gene's germline CDR1 is MNHEY and CDR2 SVGAGI. The V and J ends lost 2 bases and 4 bases respectively, with 17 bases between them. The DNA of the CDR3 is TGTGCCAGCAGTTACGTGGCTCCCCCGTCCCCCACTGAAGCTTTCTTT. Protein: CASSYVAPPSPTEAFF.

The chain combines TRBV5-1 with TRBJ2-5, with D unclear. The CDR3 runs to 15 residues. V lost 2 bases to trimming and J lost 1 base, with 12 bases between them. Germline CDR1 SGHRS, CDR2 YFSETQ. CDR3: CASSFPRGPQETQYF. In DNA form, the CDR3 reads TGCGCCAGCAGCTTCCCGAGAGGCCCCCAAGAGACCCAGTACTTC.

The V and J genes are TRBV12-2 and TRBJ2-2; TRBD1 was called by the table and not checked on the DNA. TRBV12-2 represents a pseudogene. The CDR3 extends over 15 amino acids. This CDR3 reads CASRWPGQHTGELFF. CDR3 coding DNA: TGTGCAAGTCGCTGGCCGGGACAGCACACCGGGGAGCTGTTTTTT.

This clone has just one count. This rearrangement joins TRBV6-5 to TRBJ2-5, with 9 bases aligning to TRBD2. CDR1 is MNHEY, CDR2 SVGAGI, per germline. Trimming cost V 10 bases and J 5 bases; bases outside gene matches: 14. The CDR3 has 15 residues. CDR3 sequence reads: CATNLGGRAVETQYF. CDR3 nucleotide sequence: TGTGCCACCAACCTTGGCGGGAGGGCCGTGGAGACCCAGTACTTC.

The chain couples TRBV7-2 to TRBJ1-5; 8 positions agree with TRBD1. The CDR3 extends over 15 amino acids. J was trimmed by 3 bases and V by 4 bases; bases with no gene match: 5. Germline V gives CDR1 SGHTA, CDR2 FQGNSA. CDR3 nucleotide sequence: TGTGCCAGCAGCTCTAGGACAGGGTTCAATCAGCCCCAGCATTTT. It yields the protein CASSSRTGFNQPQHF. Filled out from reference TRBV7-2 and TRBJ1-5, the complete variable domain reads GAGVSQSPSNKVTEKGKDVELRCDPISGHTALYWYRQSLGQGLEFLIYFQGNSAPDKSGLPSDRFSAERTGGSVSTLTIQRTQQEDSAVYLCASSSRTGFNQPQHFGDGTRLSIL.

The chain joins TRBV30 to TRBJ2-7; the match to TRBD2 covers 9 bases. V gave up 0 bases and J gave up 6 bases; unmatched junction bases: 9. Germline CDR1 reads GTSNPN; CDR2 reads SVGIG (reference sequence). CDR3 length equals 15 residues. The DNA for the CDR3 is TGTGCCTGGAGTGTCGGCGGGGGGGCCCCTCTCGAGCAGTACGTC. It translates to CAWSVGGGAPLEQYV.